Following are 30 T cell receptor beta chains from one sample sequenced in a study of T-cell memory formation after mild COVID-19. TCRdb called the 5' RACE reads again in MiXCR, with one record for every CDR3 protein. The table records 300,000 to 400,000 distinct CDR3 sequences, 15% to 20% of them present only once. Input material: PBMCs or a T cell subset sorted from them (not recorded which). These receptors were taken from a man younger than 35 who had mild COVID-19 (a few samples of this study predate the infection). Cell type and time point are not known.

The table lists this clonotype with a few counts. V and J are TRBV7-2 and TRBJ2-7; D perhaps matches TRBD2 (7 bases). V lost 2 bases and J 4 bases, leaving 15 bases between the germline ends. Germline loops: CDR1 SGHTA, CDR2 FQGNSA. The CDR3 is made up of 15 amino acids. The CDR3 loop is CASSLSQGGGYEQYV. CDR3 DNA: TGTGCCAGCAGCTTAAGCCAGGGAGGGGGATACGAGCAGTACGTC.

This clonotype appeared a few times. The chain is built from TRBV19 and TRBJ2-5; D uncertain. The V gene lost 2 bases and the J gene lost 1 base, with 5 bases spanning the gap. The CDR3 is made up of 13 amino acids. In germline, CDR1 is LNHDA, CDR2 SQIVND (reference sequence). This CDR3 reads CASSISIQETQYF. The CDR3 bases are TGTGCCAGTAGTATATCCATCCAAGAGACCCAGTACTTC.

In its sample, this clonotype was seen a few times. This chain joins TRBV5-6 and TRBJ1-5; weak D call: TRBD1 (5 bases). Per the germline V gene, CDR1 is SGHDT and CDR2 is YYEEEE. The CDR3 runs to 15 residues. Between the trimmed V and J ends, which lost 3 bases and 0 bases, there was a span of 10 bases. CDR3 nucleotide sequence: TGTGCCAGCAGCTCTTCGGGGGATAGCAATCAGCCCCAGCATTTT. Its translation is CASSSSGDSNQPQHF.

The rearrangement joins TRBV6-2 or TRBV6-3 to TRBJ2-5, with 12 bases that match TRBD1. Losses at the gene ends were 5 bases for V and 5 bases for J; bases not matched to a gene: 3. This CDR3 spans 14 amino acids. The V gene's germline CDR1 is MNHEY and CDR2 SVGEGT. CDR3 nucleotide sequence: TGTGCCAGCAGTGGGGACAGGGGGCTCGAGACCCAGTACTTC. Its translation: CASSGDRGLETQYF.

The chain employs TRBV2 and TRBJ1-4; no definite D call. Deletions cut 8 bases from V and 8 bases from J, with 18 bases between. CDR3 length: 14 residues. CDR1 and CDR2 (germline): SNHLY, FYNNEI. The CDR3 DNA reads as TGTGCCAGCGGACCGGCAAGATATGGCGAAAAACTGTTTTTT. Translated: CASGPARYGEKLFF.

V is TRBV18 and J is TRBJ1-2; 11 nucleotides match TRBD1. The CDR3 covers 15 residues. The V gene's germline CDR1 is KGHSH and CDR2 LQKENI. The J segment lost 5 bases and the V segment lost 3 bases, leaving 5 bases of the junction unmatched. CDR3 in amino acids: CASSPRTGGQYGYTF. The CDR3 bases are TGTGCCAGCTCACCCAGGACAGGGGGCCAATATGGCTACACCTTC.

The chain links TRBV6-2 or TRBV6-3 to TRBJ2-7; possible D gene TRBD1, 5 bases. V was clipped by 9 bases and J by 3 bases, with 9 bases between them. CDR3 size: 11 residues. Per the germline V gene, CDR1 is MNHEY and CDR2 is SVGEGT. The CDR3 reads CASQQGYEQYF. As DNA, the CDR3 is TGTGCCAGTCAGCAGGGCTACGAGCAGTACTTC.

The rearrangement uses TRBV29-1 and TRBJ2-2; TRBD2 might be the D (6 bases). The CDR3 runs to 14 residues. CDR1 and CDR2 from the germline V gene are SQVTM and ANQGSEA. Trimming pared 6 bases from V and 1 base from J, leaving 12 bases between. The CDR3, as DNA: TGCAGCGTGGGGGGACGTCTGAACACCGGGGAGCTGTTTTTT. Amino acid sequence: CSVGGRLNTGELFF.

V and J are TRBV3-1 and TRBJ1-5, with D perhaps matching TRBD1 (5 bases). The CDR3 is 13 amino acids. Germline lookup yields CDR1 LGHDT and CDR2 YNNKEL (reference sequence). V dropped 4 bases and J dropped 6 bases, with 10 bases sitting between them. The CDR3 loop is CASSLGVFQPQHF. The DNA for the CDR3 is TGTGCCAGCAGCCTAGGGGTCTTTCAGCCCCAGCATTTT.

V is TRBV15 and J is TRBJ1-6; D remains ambiguous. The V gene lost 2 bases and the J gene lost 14 bases, with 13 bases spanning the gap. From germline, CDR1 is LNHNV and CDR2 YYDKDF (reference sequence). The CDR3 is 13 residues long. CDR3 amino acids: CATSRPDSLTLHF. The CDR3 nucleotides read TGTGCCACCAGCAGACCGGACTCACTCACCCTCCACTTT.

The V and J genes are TRBV18 and TRBJ1-1, with a tentative D call TRBD1 (5 bases). The V gene lost 3 bases and the J gene lost 1 base, with 12 bases spanning the gap. Germline V CDR1 and CDR2: KGHSH, LQKENI. This CDR3 has 15 amino acids. CDR3 protein: CASSPQRQQNTEAFF. CDR3 bases: TGTGCCAGCTCACCTCAACGACAGCAGAACACTGAAGCTTTCTTT.

The sample holds a few counts of this clonotype. The genes are TRBV5-1 and TRBJ2-1, with TRBD2 matching over 11 bases. This CDR3 comprises 15 residues. The ends lost 0 bases at V and 8 bases at J; junction bases unmatched: 4. The germline V gene has CDR1 SGHRS and CDR2 YFSETQ. The CDR3 region has the DNA TGCGCCAGCAGCTTGGGACTAGCGGGGTTTGATGAGCAGTTCTTC. The encoded protein is CASSLGLAGFDEQFF.

The V and J genes are TRBV2 and TRBJ2-7, with D possibly TRBD1 on 6 matching bases. The germline V gene encodes CDR1 SNHLY and CDR2 FYNNEI. With 8 bases removed from V and 0 bases from J, the gap between germline ends came to 17 bases. CDR3 size: 15 residues. Written as DNA, the CDR3 is TGTGCCAGCGAAGGACAGCGACGGGGCTCCTACGAGCAGTACTTC. It translates to CASEGQRRGSYEQYF.

With regard to this clonotype: It may be a read error: a sequence one base away is much more abundant. V and J are TRBV20-1 and TRBJ1-2; D is perhaps TRBD1 (5 bases). The CDR3 sequence is 14 residues long. V dropped 3 bases and J dropped 6 bases, with 17 bases sitting between them. Germline V gives CDR1 DFQATT, CDR2 SNEGSKA (reference sequence). The CDR3 loop reads CSASAGHGADGYTF. As DNA, the CDR3 is TGCAGTGCTAGTGCCGGACATGGGGCGGATGGCTACACCTTC.

This clonotype was seen only a few times. The CDR3 sequence is CASSVGTGVFGNIQYF. DNA of the CDR3: TGTGCCAGCAGCGTAGGGACAGGGGTATTTGGAAACATTCAGTACTTC. The chain joins TRBV9 to TRBJ2-4; 9 positions agree with TRBD1. Per germline, CDR1 SGDLS and CDR2 YYNGEE. Trimming took 0 bases from V and 6 from J; bases not matched to a gene: 7. The CDR3 runs 16 residues.

This sequence joins TRBV5-4 and TRBJ2-5; 7 bases match TRBD1. CDR1 and CDR2 (germline): SGHNT, YYREEE (reference sequence). The V gene end was trimmed by 2 bases and the J gene end by 4 bases; junction bases not matched to a gene: 5. The CDR3 has 14 residues. CDR3 sequence: CASSFPGQRETQYF. The CDR3 DNA sequence: TGTGCCAGCAGCTTTCCGGGACAGAGAGAGACCCAGTACTTC.

This clonotype was picked up many times. J is TRBJ2-6 and V is TRBV5-1, with unresolved D. The V and J ends lost 0 bases and 0 bases respectively, with 7 bases between them. In germline, CDR1 is SGHRS, CDR2 YFSETQ. CDR3 length: 16 amino acids. The CDR3: CASSLEPISGANVLTF. CDR3 nucleotide sequence: TGCGCCAGCAGCTTGGAGCCGATCTCTGGGGCCAACGTCCTGACTTTC. The variable domain in full, completed from reference TRBV5-1 and TRBJ2-6, reads KAGVTQTPRYLIKTRGQQVTLSCSPISGHRSVSWYQQTPGQGLQFLFEYFSETQRNKGNFPGRFSGRQFSNSRSEMNVSTLELGDSALYLCASSLEPISGANVLTFGAGSRLTVL.

This sequence joins TRBV6-1 and TRBJ2-7; D might be TRBD1 (6 bases). The ends were cut back, 3 bases at V and 2 bases at J, with 11 bases in the middle. Per germline, CDR1 MNHNS and CDR2 SASEGT. There are 14 residues in the CDR3. CDR3 nucleotide sequence: TGTGCCAGCAGTGAGAGCAGGGGACCCTACGAGCAGTACGTC. Translation gives CASSESRGPYEQYV.

This clonotype was found a few times. The rearrangement uses TRBV7-7 and TRBJ2-3, with 7 bases identical to TRBD1. V lost 6 bases to trimming and J lost 0 bases; unmatched junction nucleotides: 6. Germline V gene lookup returns CDR1 SSHAT and CDR2 FNYEAQ (reference sequence). The CDR3 extends over 15 amino acids. The CDR3 nucleotides read TGTGCCAGCAGTCCTACAGGGGTTAGCACAGATACGCAGTATTTT. It is translated as CASSPTGVSTDTQYF.

The rearrangement links TRBV2 to TRBJ2-7, with 8 bases aligning to TRBD1. Losses at the gene ends were 6 bases for V and 6 bases for J; bases not matched to a gene: 10. The germline V gene has CDR1 SNHLY and CDR2 FYNNEI. The CDR3 is 14 amino acids. This CDR3 is CASRRQDRGGEQYV. CDR3 DNA: TGTGCCAGCAGGAGACAAGACAGGGGTGGCGAGCAGTACGTC.

In this sample, this clonotype turned up many times. The genes are TRBV7-2 and TRBJ2-5, with D perhaps TRBD2 (6 bases). The CDR3 is 15 residues long. The V gene lost 5 bases and the J gene lost 5 bases, with 18 bases spanning the gap. Looked up from germline, CDR1 is SGHTA and CDR2 is FQGNSA. CDR3 in DNA: TGTGCCAGCAGCCAACAGCGGGCCCCCGAGGAGACCCAGTACTTC. This codes for CASSQQRAPEETQYF.

This clonotype was observed a handful of times. V gene TRBV4-1 combines with J gene TRBJ1-1, with TRBD1 matching over 11 bases. Germline loops: CDR1 MGHRA, CDR2 YSYEKL. Unmatched junction bases numbered 6, after V lost 3 bases and J lost 6 bases. The CDR3 contains 15 residues. CDR3 sequence (DNA): TGCGCCAGCAGCCAGCTCCGGGACAGGGGGTCTGAAGCTTTCTTT. Residues: CASSQLRDRGSEAFF.

This clonotype was seen only a few times. This chain links TRBV15 with TRBJ2-7, with D uncertain. Germline CDR1 is LNHNV and CDR2 is YYDKDF (reference sequence). The CDR3 is 14 amino acids. Trimming took 0 bases from V and 0 from J, leaving 6 bases between them. CDR3 protein: CATSREDRSYEQYV. In DNA form, the CDR3 reads TGTGCCACCAGCAGAGAGGATCGCTCCTACGAGCAGTACGTC.

This clonotype has just a few counts. The rearrangement links TRBV20-1 to TRBJ2-3; 10 bases are a match to TRBD2. V trimming: 1 base; J trimming: 3 bases; junction bases outside the gene matches: 7. CDR1 and CDR2 from the germline V gene are DFQATT and SNEGSKA (reference sequence). The CDR3 is made up of 16 amino acids. The DNA for the CDR3 is TGCAGTGCTAGAGTACGGACTAGCGGAACTACAGATACGCAGTATTTT. Its translation: CSARVRTSGTTDTQYF.

This clonotype came up a few times. The chain is built from TRBV12-3 or TRBV12-4 and TRBJ2-1, with 12 bases lining up with TRBD2. Trimming took 5 bases from V and 3 from J; bases not matched to a gene: 17. This CDR3 spans 20 amino acids. In nucleotides, the CDR3 is TGTGCCAGCAGTCCCCGCCTAGCGCCTAGCGGGGGGGCTCACTACAATGAGCAGTTCTTC. Amino acids: CASSPRLAPSGGAHYNEQFF.

This clonotype was detected only a few times. The chain is built from TRBV7-6 and TRBJ1-3, with D possibly matching TRBD1 (5 bases). CDR3 length: 16 residues. Germline V gives CDR1 SGHVS, CDR2 FNYEAQ. The germline V and J ends were trimmed by 3 bases and 2 bases, with 14 bases remaining between them. CDR3 bases: TGTGCCAGCAGCTTTGGGCAGGGAAGGACTGGAAACACCATATATTTT. This encodes CASSFGQGRTGNTIYF.

The chain couples TRBV12-3 or TRBV12-4 to TRBJ2-1; TRBD2 agrees at 12 bases. J was trimmed by 0 bases and V by 10 bases; bases with no gene match: 16. The CDR3 length is 19 residues. This CDR3 reads CANSVTSGGLNSSYNEQFF. The CDR3 DNA reads as TGTGCCAACTCCGTTACTAGCGGGGGGCTTAATAGCTCCTACAATGAGCAGTTCTTC.

This clonotype was recorded a few times. This rearrangement joins TRBV5-4 to TRBJ2-1; the match to TRBD2 covers 8 bases. Germline lookup yields CDR1 SGHNT and CDR2 YYREEE (reference sequence). J lost 6 bases, V lost 0 bases, and 8 bases had no gene match. The length of the CDR3 is 16 residues. CDR3 residues: CASSLARSGGANEQFF. The CDR3 region has the DNA TGTGCCAGCAGCTTGGCCAGAAGCGGGGGTGCCAATGAGCAGTTCTTC.

This clonotype was seen a few times. V usage is TRBV4-3 and J usage is TRBJ2-1; perhaps TRBD2 as D (7 bases). With 1 base removed from V and 7 bases from J, the gap between germline ends came to 14 bases. This CDR3 spans 15 amino acids. In germline, CDR1 is LGHNA, CDR2 YSLEER. The CDR3 protein is CASSQASGGLNEQFF. The CDR3 DNA is TGCGCCAGCAGCCAAGCCTCGGGGGGCCTAAATGAGCAGTTCTTC.

This clonotype turned up a few times. The rearrangement uses TRBV7-6 and TRBJ2-1; TRBD1 is a possible D gene (6 bases). The CDR3 runs to 16 residues. The germline V gene encodes CDR1 SGHVS and CDR2 FNYEAQ. Trimming left V 5 bases short and J 3 bases short, with 17 bases between. CDR3 nucleotides: TGTGCCAGCAGCCCGGAAACAGGGTTTGACTACAATGAGCAGTTCTTC. Translated: CASSPETGFDYNEQFF.